This T cell receptor (beta chain) appears in the sequencing data of a study of cytomegalovirus exposure and HLA in healthy donors. On this clone: What it binds is not known.

The CDR3 has 12 residues. Trimming took 2 bases from V and 10 from J; bases not matched to a gene: 7. The germline V gene encodes CDR1 SQVTM and CDR2 ANQGSEA. Primers for the PCR totalled 60 Vbeta and 13 Jbeta. Clones were read by immunoSEQ multiplex PCR, and TCRdb kept only the in-frame ones, dropping some. The table lists over 100,000 clones, 70% to 85% of them singletons, with over 1.2% in the top ten. Points from the study as a whole: A later analysis reportedly found fewer N-insertions in an Asian-associated ancestry cluster than the approximately 700-donor mean.

The chain is built from TRBV29-1 and TRBJ1-1, with 7 bases that match TRBD1. Sample: PBMCs. This TCR derives from a female donor in good health and CMV-seronegative. The CDR3 reads CSVESEGARAFF. CDR3 coding DNA: TGCAGCGTTGAAAGCGAGGGGGCGAGAGCTTTCTTT. Drawing the rest from reference TRBV29-1 and TRBJ1-1, the complete variable domain is SAVISQKPSRDICQRGTSLTIQCQVDSQVTMMFWYRQQPGQSLTLIATANQGSEATYESGFVIDKFPISRPNLTFSTLTVSNMSPEDSSIYLCSVESEGARAFFGQGTRLTVV.